A selection of T cell receptor beta chains follows, all from one sample in a study of T cells in Graves' hyperthyroidism and ophthalmopathy. One entry per CDR3 protein, called by TCRdb with MiXCR from the multiplex PCR reads. Among about 290,000 distinct CDR3 sequences listed, roughly 13% were seen once. Sequenced sample: blood. The receptors stem from a woman in her forties with Graves' hyperthyroidism. Both conserved end residues are part of each CDR3. The D gene is left open where the match is weak. For some rows the clone size is stated as once, few or many, or as a class when expanded; others skip it.

j_call d_call cdr3_length v_call clone_size cdr3_nt cdr3_aa
TRBJ1-2 TRBD1 14 TRBV20-1 few TGCAGTGCTCCGAACAGGGGCGGGGACTATGGCTACACCTTC CSAPNRGGDYGYTF
TRBJ2-1 TRBD2 14 TRBV12-3/TRBV12-4 . TGTGCCAGCACCGGACTAGCGGGAGTGGGAGAGCAGTTCTTC CASTGLAGVGEQFF
TRBJ2-1 TRBD2 16 TRBV12-3/TRBV12-4 . TGTGCCAGCAGTGACGGGCTAGCGGGAGCCTACAATGAGCAGTTCTTC CASSDGLAGAYNEQFF
TRBJ2-1 TRBD1 14 TRBV11-2 . TGTGCCAGCAGTTCAGGGGGAGCCAACAATGAGCAGTTCTTC CASSSGGANNEQFF
TRBJ1-6 . 13 TRBV7-9 many TGTGCCAGCAGTCCAGGAGCTAATTCACCCCTCCACTTT CASSPGANSPLHF
TRBJ1-2 . 12 TRBV29-1 many TGCAGCGTTGAAAAGGGGCTGCGGGGCTACACCTTC CSVEKGLRGYTF
TRBJ2-7 . 13 TRBV28 many TGTGCCAGCAGTGTGGACAGTCCCTACGAGCAGTACTTC CASSVDSPYEQYF
TRBJ2-5 TRBD2 15 TRBV7-2 many TGTGCCAGCAGCTTGGGCGGGAGGGTCGGAGAGACCCAGTACTTC CASSLGGRVGETQYF
TRBJ1-1 TRBD1 13 TRBV30 many TGTGCCGGGGAGGACAGGGCCAACACTGAAGCTTTCTTT CAGEDRANTEAFF
TRBJ1-2 . 17 TRBV12-5 few TGTGCTAGTGGTCAGCCACCGCCCCGGGGGGCGTACTATGGCTACACCTTC CASGQPPPRGAYYGYTF
TRBJ1-5 . 14 TRBV19 few TGTGCCAGTAGTATCCGGGACGGGAATCAGCCCCAGCATTTT CASSIRDGNQPQHF
TRBJ2-7 . 14 TRBV7-8 many TGTGCCAGCAGCTCTATGGACCCCACGACGTCGCGGTACTTC CASSSMDPTTSRYF
TRBJ2-7 TRBD1 19 TRBV12-3/TRBV12-4 . TGTGCCAGCAGTTTAGGTACAGGGGGCGTCTGGCCGGAGACCTACGAGCAGTACTTC CASSLGTGGVWPETYEQYF
TRBJ1-1 TRBD1 15 TRBV6-2/TRBV6-3 . TGTGCCAGCAGTTCCTCTCCTGACAGGGACACTGAAGCTTTCTTT CASSSSPDRDTEAFF
TRBJ2-3 . 11 TRBV20-1 many TGCAGTGCTATGGGGGTAGATACGCAGTATTTT CSAMGVDTQYF
TRBJ2-5 . 11 TRBV5-6 many TGTGCCAGCAGCTTGCAGAGGACCCAGTACTTC CASSLQRTQYF
TRBJ2-5 TRBD2 15 TRBV2 many TGTGCCAGCAGTGGAATAGCGGGAGCTGAAGAGACCCAGTACTTC CASSGIAGAEETQYF
TRBJ2-5 TRBD2 16 TRBV20-1 many TGCAGTGCTGATACCGGGACTAGCGGGATCGGGGAGACCCAGTACTTC CSADTGTSGIGETQYF
TRBJ2-1 . 13 TRBV5-1 once TGCGCCAGCAGCTTGCAGGCGGCTAATGAGCAGTTCTTC CASSLQAANEQFF
TRBJ2-4 . 14 TRBV11-2 . TGTGCCAGCAGCTTAGAATACGGAGGGGACATTCAGTACTTC CASSLEYGGDIQYF
TRBJ1-5 TRBD1 15 TRBV20-1 few TGCAGTGCTAGTGGGGGGGGGACAGGGAATCAGCCCCAGCATTTT CSASGGGTGNQPQHF
TRBJ1-5 TRBD1 16 TRBV2 . TGTGCCAGCAGTGCTCCGGGACAGGGTCTACAGCAGCCCCAGCATTTT CASSAPGQGLQQPQHF
TRBJ1-6 . 14 TRBV6-1 . TGTGCCAGCAAGTTCGGACAGCTGGAATCACCCCTCCACTTT CASKFGQLESPLHF
TRBJ2-3 TRBD1 14 TRBV7-9 few TGTGCCGGCAGCTTGGTACAGGGGACAGATACGCAGTATTTT CAGSLVQGTDTQYF
TRBJ1-5 TRBD1 15 TRBV10-3 . TGTGCCAGCTGGACAGGGGAGATTAGCAATCAGCCCCAGCATTTT CASWTGEISNQPQHF
TRBJ1-1 . 14 TRBV12-3/TRBV12-4 many TGTGCCAGCAGGCCTCAGGGAATAGTTGCTGAAGCTTTCTTT CASRPQGIVAEAFF
TRBJ2-3 . 18 TRBV7-2 . TGTGCCAGCAGCTTACTCGGGGGCGGATGGACGGGGACAGATACGCAGTATTTT CASSLLGGGWTGTDTQYF
TRBJ1-2 . 13 TRBV7-9 many TGTGCCAGCAGCCTCGACTGGGGGTATGGCTACACCTTC CASSLDWGYGYTF
TRBJ2-1 TRBD2 19 TRBV29-1 few TGCAGCGTTGAAGATCGAACTCCCTGGACTAGCGGATCCTACAATGAGCAGTTCTTC CSVEDRTPWTSGSYNEQFF
TRBJ2-2 TRBD2 17 TRBV7-9 . TGTGCCAGCAGCGACCGACTAGCGGGAGACAGCACCGGGGAGCTGTTTTTT CASSDRLAGDSTGELFF
TRBJ1-5 . 15 TRBV3-1 many TGTGCCAGCAGCCCAGGACCAGATAGCAATCAGCCCCAGCATTTT CASSPGPDSNQPQHF
TRBJ1-1 . 11 TRBV25-1 few TGTGCCAGCATAAAAGGAACTGAAGCTTTCTTT CASIKGTEAFF
TRBJ1-1 . 15 TRBV6-1 many TGTGCCAGCAGCGCCGGGACGGCAAAAGGGACTGAAGCTTTCTTT CASSAGTAKGTEAFF
TRBJ1-2 . 15 TRBV18 many TGTGCCAGCTCACCATTGGGTTCGGGGGACTATGGCTACACCTTC CASSPLGSGDYGYTF
TRBJ1-2 . 13 TRBV10-2 . TGCGCCAGCTTCGGAGCCAGGGGCGGCGGCTACACCTTC CASFGARGGGYTF
TRBJ1-2 TRBD1 13 TRBV2 . TGTGCCAGCACCGGGACAGGGCTCTATGGCTACACCTTC CASTGTGLYGYTF
TRBJ2-1 . 14 TRBV20-1 many TGCAGTGCTGTACGACTAGACTCCAGCAGTGAGCAGTTCTTC CSAVRLDSSSEQFF
TRBJ1-4 . 14 TRBV6-4 many TGTGCCAGCAGCCCCCCGGGAAGCTATGAAAAACTGTTTTTT CASSPPGSYEKLFF
TRBJ2-5 . 14 TRBV6-2/TRBV6-3 many TGTGCCAGCAGACAAATGTACTCCCAAGAGACCCAGTACTTC CASRQMYSQETQYF
TRBJ2-3 . 15 TRBV5-1 . TGCGCCAGCAGCTTGGCCAGGCAGGGGCGAGATACGCAGTATTTT CASSLARQGRDTQYF
TRBJ2-7 . 11 TRBV7-2 . TGTGCCAGCAGGGAGACAGGCGAGCAGTACTTC CASRETGEQYF
TRBJ1-4 . 12 TRBV15 . TGTGCCACCAGCCGCCATTCCGAAGAACTGTTTTTT CATSRHSEELFF
TRBJ1-2 . 13 TRBV24-1 . TGTGCCACCAGTGCAAAGGGAGGCGTTGGCTACACCTTC CATSAKGGVGYTF
TRBJ2-7 . 13 TRBV6-1 . TGTGCCAGCAGGGAACAGGGCGGGGGAGGGCAGTACTTC CASREQGGGGQYF
TRBJ1-4 . 11 TRBV20-1 many TGCAGTGGGGGCTGGAACGAAAAACTGTTTTTT CSGGWNEKLFF
TRBJ1-5 TRBD1 15 TRBV6-5 many TGTGCCAGCAGTTACTCGGGACAGGGGCGACAGCCCCAGCATTTT CASSYSGQGRQPQHF
TRBJ1-2 TRBD1 17 TRBV9 . TGTGCCAGCAGCAGCCGTAGGGACAGGGACGGAGGCTATGGCTACACCTTC CASSSRRDRDGGYGYTF
TRBJ2-3 . 15 TRBV6-5 few TGTGCCAGCAGTTACTCAAGAGTGAGCACAGATACGCAGTATTTT CASSYSRVSTDTQYF
TRBJ2-5 TRBD2 15 TRBV2 . TGTGCCAGCAGAGTACTAGCGGGAGGGCCCGAGACCCAGTACTTC CASRVLAGGPETQYF
TRBJ1-1 . 13 TRBV15 . TGTGCCACCAGCAAACGGGAGAACACTGAAGCTTTCTTT CATSKRENTEAFF
TRBJ2-7 TRBD1 15 TRBV14 . TGTGCCAGCAGCCATTTAGACAGGGGGCCCTACGAGCAGTACTTC CASSHLDRGPYEQYF
TRBJ2-3 TRBD2 17 TRBV7-4 few TGTGCCAGCACCCCAACCAGACGCGGGAGGAACACAGATACGCAGTATTTT CASTPTRRGRNTDTQYF
TRBJ2-1 TRBD2 14 TRBV6-5 few TGTGCCAGCAGTTACCTGGGACTAGCAGATGAGCAGTTCTTC CASSYLGLADEQFF
TRBJ1-4 . 15 TRBV27 . TGTGCCAGCAGTTTATCCACAGGAAGTAATGAAAAACTGTTTTTT CASSLSTGSNEKLFF
TRBJ2-2 . 17 TRBV6-6 many TGTGCCAGCAGTTACTTAAACACAGGGCAATTCACCGGGGAGCTGTTTTTT CASSYLNTGQFTGELFF